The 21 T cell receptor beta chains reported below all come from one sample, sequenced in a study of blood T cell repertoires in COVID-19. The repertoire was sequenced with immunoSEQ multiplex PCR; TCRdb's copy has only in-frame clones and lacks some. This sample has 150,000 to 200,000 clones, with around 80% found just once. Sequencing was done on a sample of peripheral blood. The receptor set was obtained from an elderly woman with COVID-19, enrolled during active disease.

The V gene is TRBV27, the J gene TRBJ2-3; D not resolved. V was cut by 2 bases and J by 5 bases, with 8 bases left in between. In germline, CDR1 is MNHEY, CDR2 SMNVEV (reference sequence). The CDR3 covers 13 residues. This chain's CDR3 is CASSLLSGDTQYF. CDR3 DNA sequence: TGTGCCAGCAGTTTACTTAGTGGAGATACGCAGTATTTT.

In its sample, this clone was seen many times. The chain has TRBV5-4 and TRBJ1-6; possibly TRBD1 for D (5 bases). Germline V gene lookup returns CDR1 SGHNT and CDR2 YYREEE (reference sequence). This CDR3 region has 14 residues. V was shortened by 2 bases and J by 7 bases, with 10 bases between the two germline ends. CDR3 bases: TGTGCCAGCAGCTTAGGGGCAGCCAATTCACCCCTCCACTTT. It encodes CASSLGAANSPLHF. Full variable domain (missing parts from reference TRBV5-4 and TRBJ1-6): ETGVTQSPTHLIKTRGQQVTLRCSSQSGHNTVSWYQQALGQGPQFIFQYYREEENGRGNFPPRFSGLQFPNYSSELNVNALELDDSALYLCASSLGAANSPLHFGNGTRLTVT.

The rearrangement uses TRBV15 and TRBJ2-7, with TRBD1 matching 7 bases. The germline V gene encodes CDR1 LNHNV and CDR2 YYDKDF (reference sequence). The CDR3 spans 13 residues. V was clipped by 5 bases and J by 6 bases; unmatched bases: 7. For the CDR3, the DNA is TGTGCCACCAGCGACGACAGGGTAGGCGAGCAGTACTTC. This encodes CATSDDRVGEQYF.

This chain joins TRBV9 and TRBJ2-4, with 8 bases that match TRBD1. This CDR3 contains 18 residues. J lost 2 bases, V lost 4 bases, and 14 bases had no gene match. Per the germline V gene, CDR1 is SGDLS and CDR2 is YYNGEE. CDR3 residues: CASSPGLGQGVTKNIQYF. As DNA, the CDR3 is TGTGCCAGCAGCCCAGGACTTGGACAGGGTGTCACCAAAAACATTCAGTACTTC. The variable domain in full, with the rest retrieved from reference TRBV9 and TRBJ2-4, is DSGVTQTPKHLITATGQRVTLRCSPRSGDLSVYWYQQSLDQGLQFLIQYYNGEERAKGNILERFSAQQFPDLHSELNLSSLELGDSALYFCASSPGLGQGVTKNIQYFGAGTRLSVL.

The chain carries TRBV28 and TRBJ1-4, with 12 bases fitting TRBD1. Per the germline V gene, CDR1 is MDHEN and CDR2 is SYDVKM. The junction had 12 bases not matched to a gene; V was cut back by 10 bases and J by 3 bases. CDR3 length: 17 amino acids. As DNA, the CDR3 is TGTGCCACCAGAGGGACAGGGGGCGATTCGGCTAATGAAAAACTGTTTTTT. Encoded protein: CATRGTGGDSANEKLFF. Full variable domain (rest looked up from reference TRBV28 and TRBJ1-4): DVKVTQSSRYLVKRTGEKVFLECVQDMDHENMFWYRQDPGLGLRLIYFSYDVKMKEKGDIPEGYSVSREKKERFSLILESASTNQTSMYLCATRGTGGDSANEKLFFGSGTQLSVL.

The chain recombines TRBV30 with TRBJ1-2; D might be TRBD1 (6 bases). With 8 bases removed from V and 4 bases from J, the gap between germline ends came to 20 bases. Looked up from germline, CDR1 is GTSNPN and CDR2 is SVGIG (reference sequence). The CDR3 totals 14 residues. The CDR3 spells CAQTSKGGVYGYTF. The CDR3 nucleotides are TGTGCCCAAACCTCAAAAGGGGGGGTCTATGGCTACACCTTC.

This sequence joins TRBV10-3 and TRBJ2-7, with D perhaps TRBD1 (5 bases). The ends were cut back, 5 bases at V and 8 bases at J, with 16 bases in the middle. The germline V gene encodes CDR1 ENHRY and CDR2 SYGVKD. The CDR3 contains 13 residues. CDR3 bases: TGTGCCATCAGTTCGGACAAGTCTACGAAGCAGTACTTC. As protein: CAISSDKSTKQYF.

CDR3 nucleotides: TGTGCCAGCAGTTCTAACAGGGTGGCTGGCTACACCTTC. It yields the protein CASSSNRVAGYTF. The V and J genes are TRBV28 and TRBJ1-2, with a tentative D call TRBD1 (6 bases). Germline-derived CDR1 and CDR2 are MDHEN and SYDVKM. The length of the CDR3 is 13 residues. V shed 4 bases and J shed 7 bases, with 13 bases lying between them.

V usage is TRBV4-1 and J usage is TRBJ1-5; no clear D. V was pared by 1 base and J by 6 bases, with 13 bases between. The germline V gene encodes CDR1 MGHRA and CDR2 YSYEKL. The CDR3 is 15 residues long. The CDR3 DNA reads TGCGCCAGCAGCCAAGTTGTTGCTTCGGTTCAGCCCCAGCATTTT. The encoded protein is CASSQVVASVQPQHF.

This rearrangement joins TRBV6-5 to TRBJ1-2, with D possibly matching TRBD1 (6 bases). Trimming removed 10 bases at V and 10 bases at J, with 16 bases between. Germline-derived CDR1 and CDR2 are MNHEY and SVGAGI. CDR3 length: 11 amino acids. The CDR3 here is CATWTDRTYTF. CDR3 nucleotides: TGTGCCACTTGGACAGATCGGACCTACACCTTC.

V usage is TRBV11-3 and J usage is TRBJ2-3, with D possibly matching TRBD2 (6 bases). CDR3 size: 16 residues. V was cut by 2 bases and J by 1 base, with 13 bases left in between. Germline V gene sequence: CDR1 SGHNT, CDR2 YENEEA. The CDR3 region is CASSLMRGKGTDTQYF. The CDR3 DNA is TGTGCCAGCAGCTTAATGCGGGGAAAGGGCACAGATACGCAGTATTTT.

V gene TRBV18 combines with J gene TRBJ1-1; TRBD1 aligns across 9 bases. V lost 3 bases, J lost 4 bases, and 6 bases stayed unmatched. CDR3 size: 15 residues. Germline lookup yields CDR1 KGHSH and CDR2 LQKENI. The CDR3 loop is CASSPGGTGITEAFF. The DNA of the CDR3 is TGTGCCAGCTCACCGGGCGGGACAGGGATCACTGAAGCTTTCTTT.

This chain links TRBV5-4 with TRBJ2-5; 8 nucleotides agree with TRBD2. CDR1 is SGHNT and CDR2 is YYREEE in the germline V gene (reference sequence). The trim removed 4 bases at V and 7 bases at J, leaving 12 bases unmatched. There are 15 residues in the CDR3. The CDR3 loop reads CASSPYTTSVSTQYF. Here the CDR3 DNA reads TGTGCCAGCAGCCCCTACACGACTAGCGTTTCGACCCAGTACTTC.

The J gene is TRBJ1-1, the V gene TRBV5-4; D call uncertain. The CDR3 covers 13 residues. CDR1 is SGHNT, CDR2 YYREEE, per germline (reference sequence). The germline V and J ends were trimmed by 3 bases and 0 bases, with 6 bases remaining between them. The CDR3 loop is CASSSQMNTEAFF. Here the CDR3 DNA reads TGTGCCAGCAGCTCGCAGATGAACACTGAAGCTTTCTTT. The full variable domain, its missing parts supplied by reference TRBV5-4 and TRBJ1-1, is ETGVTQSPTHLIKTRGQQVTLRCSSQSGHNTVSWYQQALGQGPQFIFQYYREEENGRGNFPPRFSGLQFPNYSSELNVNALELDDSALYLCASSSQMNTEAFFGQGTRLTVV.

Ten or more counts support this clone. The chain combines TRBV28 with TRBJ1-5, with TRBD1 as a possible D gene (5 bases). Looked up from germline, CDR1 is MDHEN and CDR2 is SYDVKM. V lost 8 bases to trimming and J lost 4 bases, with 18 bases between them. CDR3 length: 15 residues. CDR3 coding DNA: TGTGCCAGCCGGGGGACCGTTGGCGGAAATCAGCCCCAGCATTTT. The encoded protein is CASRGTVGGNQPQHF.

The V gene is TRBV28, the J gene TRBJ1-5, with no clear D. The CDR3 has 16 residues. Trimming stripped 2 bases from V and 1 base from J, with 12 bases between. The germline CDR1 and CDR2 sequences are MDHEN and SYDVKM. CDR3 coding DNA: TGTGCCAGCAGTTTAAGCGGGGAAGGGAGCAATCAGCCCCAGCATTTT. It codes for CASSLSGEGSNQPQHF.

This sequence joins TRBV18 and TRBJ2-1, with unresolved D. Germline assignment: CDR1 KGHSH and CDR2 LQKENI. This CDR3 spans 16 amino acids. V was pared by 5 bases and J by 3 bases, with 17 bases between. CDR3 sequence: CASSISLGIGYNEQFF. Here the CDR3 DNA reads TGTGCCAGCTCAATCTCGCTAGGCATTGGCTACAATGAGCAGTTCTTC.

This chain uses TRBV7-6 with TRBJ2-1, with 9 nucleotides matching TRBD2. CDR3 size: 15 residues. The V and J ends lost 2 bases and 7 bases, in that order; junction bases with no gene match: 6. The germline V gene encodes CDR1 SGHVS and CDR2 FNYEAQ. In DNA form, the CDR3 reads TGTGCCAGCAGCTTAAATCGCGGGAGGGTTAATGAGCAGTTCTTC. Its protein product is CASSLNRGRVNEQFF.

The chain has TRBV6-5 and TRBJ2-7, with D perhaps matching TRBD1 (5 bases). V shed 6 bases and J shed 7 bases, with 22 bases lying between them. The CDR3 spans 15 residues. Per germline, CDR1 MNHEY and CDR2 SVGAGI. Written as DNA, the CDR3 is TGTGCCAGCAGGCTCCCCCGGGCAGGGAAAGGGGAGCAGTACTTC. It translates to CASRLPRAGKGEQYF.

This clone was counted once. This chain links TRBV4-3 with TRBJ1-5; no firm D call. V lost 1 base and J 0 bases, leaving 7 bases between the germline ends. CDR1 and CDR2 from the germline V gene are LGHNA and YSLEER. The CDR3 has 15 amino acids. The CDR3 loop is CASSQGAYSNQPQHF. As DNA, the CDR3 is TGCGCCAGCAGCCAAGGGGCTTATAGCAATCAGCCCCAGCATTTT.

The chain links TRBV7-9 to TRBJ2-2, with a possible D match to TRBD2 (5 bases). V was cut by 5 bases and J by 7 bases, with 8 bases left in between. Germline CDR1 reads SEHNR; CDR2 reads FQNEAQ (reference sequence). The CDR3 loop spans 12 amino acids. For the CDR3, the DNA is TGTGCCAGCAGCAACCGGGGCGGGGAGCTGTTTTTT. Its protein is CASSNRGGELFF.